A selection of T cell receptor beta chains follows, all from one sample in a study of immune evolution from preneoplasia to lung adenocarcinoma. Sequencing was performed with immunoSEQ multiplex PCR; in TCRdb, only in-frame clones are kept and a portion is missing. Of roughly 8,800 clones listed, approximately 75% are singletons. The sequenced sample consisted of FFPE lung adenocarcinoma in situ tissue. The receptors come from a person between 70 and 80 years old with lung adenocarcinoma. CDR3s include the opening cysteine and the closing phenylalanine or tryptophan. Fields, in order: CDR3 length, D gene, clone size, J gene, V gene, CDR3 protein, CDR3 DNA. D genes are given only for firm matches. Size is stated for part of the rows, as once, few or many counts, or as a class when the clone is expanded.

length: 15
D: -
size: -
J: TRBJ1-3
V: TRBV5-1
CDR3: CASRVTDFSGNTIYF
DNA: TGCGCCAGCAGGGTCACAGACTTCTCTGGAAACACCATATATTTT

length: 16
D: -
size: -
J: TRBJ1-4
V: TRBV25-1
CDR3: CASSDWGAVTNEKLFF
DNA: TGTGCCAGCAGTGATTGGGGAGCGGTAACTAATGAAAAACTGTTTTTT

length: 12
D: -
size: -
J: TRBJ2-1
V: TRBV7-2
CDR3: CASSPRGDEQFF
DNA: TGTGCCAGCAGCCCCCGTGGGGATGAGCAGTTCTTC

length: 13
D: -
size: few
J: TRBJ2-3
V: TRBV7-2
CDR3: CASSPPGFFTQYF
DNA: TGTGCCAGCAGCCCTCCGGGCTTTTTTACGCAGTATTTT

length: 17
D: TRBD2
size: few
J: TRBJ2-2
V: TRBV5-4
CDR3: CASSPLAGASSGGELFF
DNA: TGTGCCAGCAGCCCTCTAGCGGGGGCCTCTTCCGGCGGGGAGCTGTTTTTT

length: 11
D: -
size: -
J: TRBJ1-4
V: TRBV29-1
CDR3: CSALRGEKLFF
DNA: TGCAGCGCTCTACGGGGGGAAAAACTGTTTTTT

length: 13
D: -
size: -
J: TRBJ2-7
V: TRBV11-3
CDR3: CASSERTLYEQYF
DNA: TGTGCCAGCAGCGAGCGCACATTATACGAGCAGTACTTC

length: 15
D: -
size: -
J: TRBJ1-1
V: TRBV7-9
CDR3: CASSPDQAGKTEAFF
DNA: TGTGCCAGCAGCCCAGATCAGGCTGGGAAAACTGAAGCTTTCTTT

length: 13
D: -
size: -
J: TRBJ1-1
V: TRBV2
CDR3: CASSGGQNTEAFF
DNA: TGTGCCAGCAGTGGAGGGCAGAACACTGAAGCTTTCTTT

length: 13
D: TRBD2
size: -
J: TRBJ2-7
V: TRBV15
CDR3: CATSRDLGGDSHF
DNA: TGTGCCACCAGCAGAGACCTGGGAGGGGATTCGCACTTC

length: 15
D: -
size: -
J: TRBJ2-1
V: TRBV7-2
CDR3: CASSLTNSAYNEQFF
DNA: TGTGCCAGCAGCTTAACTAACTCCGCCTACAATGAGCAGTTCTTC

length: 15
D: TRBD2
size: -
J: TRBJ2-1
V: TRBV7-2
CDR3: CASSLVSAGANEQFF
DNA: TGTGCCAGCAGCTTAGTTTCTGCGGGAGCCAATGAGCAGTTCTTC

length: 13
D: -
size: -
J: TRBJ1-1
V: TRBV5-4
CDR3: CASSYMWSAEAFF
DNA: TGTGCCAGCAGCTATATGTGGTCCGCTGAAGCTTTCTTT

length: 15
D: TRBD1
size: -
J: TRBJ1-2
V: TRBV28
CDR3: CASSLGGTGGYGYTF
DNA: TGTGCCAGCAGTTTGGGAGGGACAGGCGGCTATGGCTACACCTTC

length: 14
D: TRBD2
size: -
J: TRBJ2-7
V: TRBV29-1
CDR3: CSVRVSSGSYEQYF
DNA: TGCAGCGTCCGCGTGTCTAGCGGCTCCTACGAGCAGTACTTC

length: 16
D: -
size: -
J: TRBJ2-2
V: TRBV5-6
CDR3: CASSLIWDPADGELFF
DNA: TGTGCCAGCAGCCTGATTTGGGACCCGGCGGACGGGGAGCTGTTTTTT

length: 15
D: TRBD2
size: once
J: TRBJ2-2
V: TRBV19
CDR3: CASRGGASNTGELFF
DNA: TGTGCCAGTAGGGGAGGGGCTAGCAACACCGGGGAGCTGTTTTTT

length: 13
D: -
size: -
J: TRBJ1-5
V: TRBV6-1
CDR3: CASSLEPNQPQHF
DNA: TGTGCCAGCAGCCTCGAGCCCAATCAGCCCCAGCATTTT

length: 19
D: TRBD2
size: -
J: TRBJ2-1
V: TRBV29-1
CDR3: CSVEGQLAGGPLSYNEQFF
DNA: TGCAGCGTTGAAGGCCAACTAGCGGGAGGGCCCCTCTCCTACAATGAGCAGTTCTTC

length: 12
D: -
size: -
J: TRBJ2-5
V: TRBV7-9
CDR3: CASSALVETQYF
DNA: TGTGCCAGCAGCGCCCTCGTAGAGACCCAGTACTTC

length: 16
D: -
size: few
J: TRBJ2-7
V: TRBV5-8
CDR3: CASSLLGGGGFDEQYF
DNA: TGTGCCAGCAGCTTGTTAGGAGGTGGGGGATTTGACGAGCAGTACTTC

length: 14
D: -
size: -
J: TRBJ1-5
V: TRBV19
CDR3: CASSPMGGGQPQHF
DNA: TGTGCCAGTAGCCCTATGGGGGGTGGTCAGCCCCAGCATTTT

length: 14
D: -
size: -
J: TRBJ1-1
V: TRBV9
CDR3: CASSVDERGAEAFF
DNA: TGTGCCAGCAGCGTAGATGAGAGGGGAGCTGAAGCTTTCTTT

length: 15
D: TRBD1
size: few
J: TRBJ1-2
V: TRBV6-1
CDR3: CASSEETGVNYGYTF
DNA: TGTGCCAGCAGTGAAGAGACAGGGGTCAACTATGGCTACACCTTC

length: 16
D: TRBD1
size: few
J: TRBJ1-4
V: TRBV11-2
CDR3: CASSALGQGFREKLFF
DNA: TGTGCCAGCAGCGCGCTCGGACAGGGGTTTCGTGAAAAACTGTTTTTT

length: 14
D: -
size: -
J: TRBJ2-3
V: TRBV9
CDR3: CASSVNPGTDTQYF
DNA: TGTGCCAGCAGCGTAAACCCGGGGACAGATACGCAGTATTTT

length: 14
D: TRBD2
size: few
J: TRBJ2-7
V: TRBV5-1
CDR3: CASSLASGGYEQYF
DNA: TGCGCCAGCAGCTTGGCCTCGGGGGGATACGAGCAGTACTTC

length: 14
D: -
size: -
J: TRBJ1-6
V: TRBV7-8
CDR3: CASSSGPQHSPLHF
DNA: TGTGCCAGCAGCTCCGGACCCCAGCATTCACCCCTCCACTTT

length: 13
D: -
size: -
J: TRBJ1-1
V: TRBV30
CDR3: CAWSVRGDTEAFF
DNA: TGTGCCTGGAGTGTAAGAGGGGACACTGAAGCTTTCTTT

length: 13
D: TRBD1
size: -
J: TRBJ2-7
V: TRBV28
CDR3: CASRRTGWQKQYF
DNA: TGTGCCAGCAGACGGACAGGGTGGCAAAAGCAGTACTTC

length: 20
D: TRBD2
size: -
J: TRBJ2-2
V: TRBV5-4
CDR3: CASSLSGLAGGYANTGELFF
DNA: TGTGCCAGCAGCTTAAGTGGTCTAGCGGGGGGCTATGCGAACACCGGGGAGCTGTTTTTT

length: 14
D: -
size: -
J: TRBJ2-2
V: TRBV27
CDR3: CASSQEGGGGELFF
DNA: TGTGCCAGCAGCCAAGAGGGGGGAGGCGGGGAGCTGTTTTTT

length: 14
D: TRBD1
size: -
J: TRBJ2-2
V: TRBV29-1
CDR3: CSGLDRVGGGELFF
DNA: TGCAGCGGTCTAGACAGGGTCGGAGGCGGGGAGCTGTTTTTT

length: 17
D: TRBD1
size: few
J: TRBJ2-2
V: TRBV7-8
CDR3: CASSGPGTGSNTGELFF
DNA: TGTGCCAGCAGCGGGCCCGGGACAGGATCGAACACCGGGGAGCTGTTTTTT

length: 17
D: TRBD1
size: -
J: TRBJ2-1
V: TRBV5-1
CDR3: CASSSPRTGGAYNEQFF
DNA: TGCGCCAGCAGCAGCCCTCGGACAGGGGGCGCCTACAATGAGCAGTTCTTC